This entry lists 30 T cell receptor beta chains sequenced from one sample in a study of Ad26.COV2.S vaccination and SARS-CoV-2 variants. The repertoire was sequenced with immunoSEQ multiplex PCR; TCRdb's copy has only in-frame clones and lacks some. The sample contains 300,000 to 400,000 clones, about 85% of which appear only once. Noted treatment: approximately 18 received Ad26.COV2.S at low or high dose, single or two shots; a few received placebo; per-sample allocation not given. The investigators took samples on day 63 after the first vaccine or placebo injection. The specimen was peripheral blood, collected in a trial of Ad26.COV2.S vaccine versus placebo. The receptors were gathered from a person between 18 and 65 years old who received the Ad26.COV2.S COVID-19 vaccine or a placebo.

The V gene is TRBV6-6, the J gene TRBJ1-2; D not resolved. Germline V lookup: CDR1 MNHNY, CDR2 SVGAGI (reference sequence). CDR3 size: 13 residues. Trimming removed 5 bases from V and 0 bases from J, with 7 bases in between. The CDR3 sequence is CASSPGANYGYTF. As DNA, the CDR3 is TGTGCCAGCAGTCCGGGAGCTAACTATGGCTACACCTTC.

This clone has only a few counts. The CDR3 sequence is CASSPSRTGYGYTF. The CDR3 DNA reads as TGCGCCAGCAGCCCATCCCGGACAGGGTATGGCTACACCTTC. The chain employs TRBV4-3 and TRBJ1-2; 8 bases agree with TRBD1. The V and J ends lost 4 bases and 5 bases, in that order; junction bases with no gene match: 6. In germline, CDR1 is LGHNA, CDR2 YSLEER. This CDR3 is 14 amino acids long.

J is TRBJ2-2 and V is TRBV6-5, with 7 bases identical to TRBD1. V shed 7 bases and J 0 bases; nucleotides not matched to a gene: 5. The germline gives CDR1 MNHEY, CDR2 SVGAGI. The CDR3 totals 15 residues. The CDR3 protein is CASTTGQTNTGELFF. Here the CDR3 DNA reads TGTGCCAGCACTACGGGACAGACGAACACCGGGGAGCTGTTTTTT.

Written as DNA, the CDR3 is TGTGCCAGCAGACTTAGGCTAGCGGGGATCGATGAGCAGTTCTTC. This codes for CASRLRLAGIDEQFF. J is TRBJ2-1 and V is TRBV6-5; 9 nucleotides align to TRBD2. Unmatched junction bases numbered 11, after V lost 6 bases and J lost 8 bases. Germline V gene data show CDR1 as MNHEY and CDR2 as SVGAGI. The CDR3 covers 15 residues.

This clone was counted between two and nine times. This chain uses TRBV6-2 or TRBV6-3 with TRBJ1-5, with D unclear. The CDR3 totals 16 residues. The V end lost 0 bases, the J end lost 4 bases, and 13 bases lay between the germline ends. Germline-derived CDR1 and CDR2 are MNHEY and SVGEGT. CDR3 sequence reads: CASSYSGPRWNQPQHF. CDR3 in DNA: TGTGCCAGCAGTTACTCGGGCCCCCGGTGGAATCAGCCCCAGCATTTT.

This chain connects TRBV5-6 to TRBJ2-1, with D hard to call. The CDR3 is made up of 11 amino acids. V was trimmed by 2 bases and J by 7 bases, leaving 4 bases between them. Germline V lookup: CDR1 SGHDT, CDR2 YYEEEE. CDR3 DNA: TGTGCCAGCAGCTTCCAGAATGAGCAGTTCTTC. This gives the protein CASSFQNEQFF.

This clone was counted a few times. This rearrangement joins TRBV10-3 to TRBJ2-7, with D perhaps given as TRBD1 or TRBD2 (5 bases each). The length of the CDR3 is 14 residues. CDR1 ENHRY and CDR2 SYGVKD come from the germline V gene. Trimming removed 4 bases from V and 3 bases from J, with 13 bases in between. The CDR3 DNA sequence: TGTGCCATCAGTGGACCAGGGACCGACTACGAGCAGTACTTC. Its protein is CAISGPGTDYEQYF.

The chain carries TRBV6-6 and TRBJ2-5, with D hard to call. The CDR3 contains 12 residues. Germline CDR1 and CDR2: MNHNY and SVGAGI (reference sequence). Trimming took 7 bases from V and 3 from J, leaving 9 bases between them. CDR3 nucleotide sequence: TGTGCCAGCAACCAGTACAAAGAGACCCAGTACTTC. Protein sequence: CASNQYKETQYF.

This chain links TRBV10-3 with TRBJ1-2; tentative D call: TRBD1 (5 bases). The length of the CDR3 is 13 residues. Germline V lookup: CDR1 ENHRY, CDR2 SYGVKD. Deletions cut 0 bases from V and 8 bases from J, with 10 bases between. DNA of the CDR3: TGTGCCATCAGTGAGTCCAGGGAGAGAGGCTACACCTTC. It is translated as CAISESRERGYTF.

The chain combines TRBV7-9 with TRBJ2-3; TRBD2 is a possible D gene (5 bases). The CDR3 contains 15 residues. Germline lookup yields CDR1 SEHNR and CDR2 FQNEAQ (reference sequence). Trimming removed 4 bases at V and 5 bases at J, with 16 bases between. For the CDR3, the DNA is TGTGCCAGCAGCTCACCCTCTGAGGGCAAAGATACGCAGTATTTT. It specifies CASSSPSEGKDTQYF.

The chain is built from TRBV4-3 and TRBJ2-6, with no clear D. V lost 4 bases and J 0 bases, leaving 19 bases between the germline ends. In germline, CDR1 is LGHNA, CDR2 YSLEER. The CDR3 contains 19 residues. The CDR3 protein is CASSLFLGKVGSGANVLTF. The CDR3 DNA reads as TGCGCCAGCAGCCTATTTTTGGGGAAAGTGGGCTCTGGGGCCAACGTCCTGACTTTC.

CDR3 DNA: TGTGCCAGCAGTTTATTCATGCGGGGGGACAGACAAGAGACCCAGTACTTC. Amino acids: CASSLFMRGDRQETQYF. J is TRBJ2-5 and V is TRBV27; possibly TRBD2 for D (8 bases). The germline V and J ends were trimmed by 1 base and 2 bases, with 17 bases remaining between them. This CDR3 is built from 17 residues. CDR1 is MNHEY and CDR2 is SMNVEV in the germline V gene (reference sequence).

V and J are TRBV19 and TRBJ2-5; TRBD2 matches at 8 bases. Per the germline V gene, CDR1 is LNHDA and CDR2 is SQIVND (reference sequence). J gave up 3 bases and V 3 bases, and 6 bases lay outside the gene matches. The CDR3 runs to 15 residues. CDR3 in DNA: TGTGCCAGTAGTATGATGGTAGCGGGGAAAGAGACCCAGTACTTC. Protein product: CASSMMVAGKETQYF.

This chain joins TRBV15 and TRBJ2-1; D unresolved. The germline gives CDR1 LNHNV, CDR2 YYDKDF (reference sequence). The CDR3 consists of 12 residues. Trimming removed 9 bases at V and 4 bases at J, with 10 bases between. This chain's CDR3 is CATGSPYNEQFF. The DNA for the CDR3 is TGTGCCACGGGAAGTCCTTACAATGAGCAGTTCTTC.

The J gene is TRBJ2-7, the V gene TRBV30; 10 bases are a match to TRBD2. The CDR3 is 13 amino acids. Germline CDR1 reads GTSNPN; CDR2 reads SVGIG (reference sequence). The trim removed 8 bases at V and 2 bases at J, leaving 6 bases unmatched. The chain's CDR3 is CAAAAGGPYEQYF. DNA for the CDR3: TGTGCCGCCGCAGCGGGAGGGCCCTACGAGCAGTACTTC.

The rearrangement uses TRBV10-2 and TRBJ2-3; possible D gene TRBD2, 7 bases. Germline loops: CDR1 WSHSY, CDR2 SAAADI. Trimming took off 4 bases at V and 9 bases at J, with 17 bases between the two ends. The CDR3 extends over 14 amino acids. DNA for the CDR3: TGCGCCAGCAGTGGCAGTTCAGCGGGGACAACGCAGTATTTT. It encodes CASSGSSAGTTQYF.

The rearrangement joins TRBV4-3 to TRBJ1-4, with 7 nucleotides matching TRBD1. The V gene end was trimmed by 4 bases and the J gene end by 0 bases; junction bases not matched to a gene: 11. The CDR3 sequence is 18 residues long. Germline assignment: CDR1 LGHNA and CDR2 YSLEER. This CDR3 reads CASSRLSGTAATNEKLFF. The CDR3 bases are TGCGCCAGCAGCCGACTGTCCGGGACAGCAGCAACTAATGAAAAACTGTTTTTT.

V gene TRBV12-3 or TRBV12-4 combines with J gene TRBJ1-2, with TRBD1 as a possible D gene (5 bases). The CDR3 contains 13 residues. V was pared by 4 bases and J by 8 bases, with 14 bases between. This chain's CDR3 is CASSYKLKGGYTF. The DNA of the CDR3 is TGTGCCAGCAGTTATAAACTCAAGGGGGGCTACACCTTC.

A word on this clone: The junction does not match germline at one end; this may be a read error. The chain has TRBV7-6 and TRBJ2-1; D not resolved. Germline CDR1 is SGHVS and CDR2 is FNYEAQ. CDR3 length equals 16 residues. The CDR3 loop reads CASSLGPTGSYNEQFF. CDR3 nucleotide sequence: TGTGCCAGCAGTTTAGGCCCAACTGGGTCCTACAATGAGCAGTTCTTC.

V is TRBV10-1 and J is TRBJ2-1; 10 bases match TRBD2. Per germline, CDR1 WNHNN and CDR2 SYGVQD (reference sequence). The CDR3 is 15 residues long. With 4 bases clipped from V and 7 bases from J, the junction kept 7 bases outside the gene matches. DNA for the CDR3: TGCGCCAGCAGTGCTAGCGGGGGTTTGGAGAATGAGCAGTTCTTC. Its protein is CASSASGGLENEQFF.

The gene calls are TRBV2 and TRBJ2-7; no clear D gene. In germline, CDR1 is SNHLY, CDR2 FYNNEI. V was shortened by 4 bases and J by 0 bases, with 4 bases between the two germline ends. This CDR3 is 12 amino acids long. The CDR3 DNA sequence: TGTGCCAGCAGTGTCATCTCCTACGAGCAGTACTTC. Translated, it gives CASSVISYEQYF.

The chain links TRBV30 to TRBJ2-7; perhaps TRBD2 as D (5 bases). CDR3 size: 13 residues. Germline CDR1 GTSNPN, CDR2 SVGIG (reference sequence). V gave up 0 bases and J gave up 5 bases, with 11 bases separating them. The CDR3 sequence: CAWSVLGIDEQYF. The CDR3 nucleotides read TGTGCCTGGAGTGTACTAGGGATCGACGAGCAGTACTTC.

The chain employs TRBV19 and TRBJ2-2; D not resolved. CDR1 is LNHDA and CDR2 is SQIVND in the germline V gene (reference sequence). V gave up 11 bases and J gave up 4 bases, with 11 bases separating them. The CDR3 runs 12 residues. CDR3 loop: CAVGYGTGELFF. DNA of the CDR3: TGTGCCGTAGGTTACGGCACCGGGGAGCTGTTTTTT.

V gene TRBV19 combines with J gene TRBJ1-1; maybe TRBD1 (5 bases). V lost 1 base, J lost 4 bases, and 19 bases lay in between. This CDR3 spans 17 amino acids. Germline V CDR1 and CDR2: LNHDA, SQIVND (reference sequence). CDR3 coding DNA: TGTGCCAGTAGTATAGTTATTATGCGGCAGGGAGGCACTGAAGCTTTCTTT. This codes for CASSIVIMRQGGTEAFF.

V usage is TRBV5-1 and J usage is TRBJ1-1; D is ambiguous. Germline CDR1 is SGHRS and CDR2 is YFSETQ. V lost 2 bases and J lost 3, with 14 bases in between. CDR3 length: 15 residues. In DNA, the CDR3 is TGCGCCAGCAGCTTCACAGTTTCGGCCTACACTGAAGCTTTCTTT. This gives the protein CASSFTVSAYTEAFF.

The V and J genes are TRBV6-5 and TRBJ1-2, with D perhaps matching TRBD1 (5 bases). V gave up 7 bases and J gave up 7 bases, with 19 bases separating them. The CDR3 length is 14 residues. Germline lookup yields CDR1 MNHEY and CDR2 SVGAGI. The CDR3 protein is CASTSSRAGVGYTF. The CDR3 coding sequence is TGTGCCAGCACCTCGAGCAGGGCCGGGGTTGGCTACACCTTC.

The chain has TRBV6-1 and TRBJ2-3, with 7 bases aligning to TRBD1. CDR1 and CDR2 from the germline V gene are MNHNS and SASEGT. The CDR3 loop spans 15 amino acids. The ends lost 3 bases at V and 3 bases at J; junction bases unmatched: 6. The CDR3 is CASSDSPTGTDTQYF. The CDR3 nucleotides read TGTGCCAGCAGTGATTCCCCGACAGGGACAGATACGCAGTATTTT.

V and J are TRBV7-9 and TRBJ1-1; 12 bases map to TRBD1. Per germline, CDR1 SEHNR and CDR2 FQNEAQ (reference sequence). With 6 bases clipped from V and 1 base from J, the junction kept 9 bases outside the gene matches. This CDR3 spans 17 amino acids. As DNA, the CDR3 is TGTGCCAGCAGTCGGGACAGGGGGCGAAGAAGGAACACTGAAGCTTTCTTT. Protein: CASSRDRGRRRNTEAFF.

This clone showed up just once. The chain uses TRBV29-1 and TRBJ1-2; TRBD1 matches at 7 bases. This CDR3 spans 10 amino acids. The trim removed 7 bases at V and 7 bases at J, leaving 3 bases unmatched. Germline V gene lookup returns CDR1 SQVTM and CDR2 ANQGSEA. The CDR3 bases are TGCAGCGCAGACAGGGCTGGCTACACCTTC. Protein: CSADRAGYTF.

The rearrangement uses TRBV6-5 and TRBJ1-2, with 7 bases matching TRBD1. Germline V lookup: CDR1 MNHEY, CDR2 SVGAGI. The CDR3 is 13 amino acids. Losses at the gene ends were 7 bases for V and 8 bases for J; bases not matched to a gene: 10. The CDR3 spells CASITRQGTGYTF. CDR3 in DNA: TGTGCCAGCATTACCCGACAGGGTACGGGCTACACCTTC.